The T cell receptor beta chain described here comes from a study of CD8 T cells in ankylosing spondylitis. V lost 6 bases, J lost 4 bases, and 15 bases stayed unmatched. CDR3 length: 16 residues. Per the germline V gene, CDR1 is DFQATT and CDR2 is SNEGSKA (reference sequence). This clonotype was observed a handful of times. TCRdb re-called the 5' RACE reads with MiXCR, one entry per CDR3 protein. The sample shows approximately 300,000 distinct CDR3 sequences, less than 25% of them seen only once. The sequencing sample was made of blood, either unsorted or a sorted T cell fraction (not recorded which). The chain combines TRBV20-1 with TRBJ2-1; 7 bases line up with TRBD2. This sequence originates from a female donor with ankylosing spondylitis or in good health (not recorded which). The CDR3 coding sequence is TGCAGTGCCCCCGCGGGACTAACCATTACATACAATGAGCAGTTCTTC. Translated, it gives CSAPAGLTITYNEQFF.